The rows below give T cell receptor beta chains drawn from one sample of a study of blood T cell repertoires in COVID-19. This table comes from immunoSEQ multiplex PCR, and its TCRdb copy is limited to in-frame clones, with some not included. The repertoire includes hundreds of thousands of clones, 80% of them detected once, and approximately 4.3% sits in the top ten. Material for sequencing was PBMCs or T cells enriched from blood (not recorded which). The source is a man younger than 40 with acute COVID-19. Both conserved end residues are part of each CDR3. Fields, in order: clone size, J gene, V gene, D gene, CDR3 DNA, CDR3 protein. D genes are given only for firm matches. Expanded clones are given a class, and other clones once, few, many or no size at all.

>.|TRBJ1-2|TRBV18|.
TGTGCCAGCTCACCAGAATGGGGCCATGGCTACACCTTC
CASSPEWGHGYTF
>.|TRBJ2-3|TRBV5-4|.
TGTGCCAGCAGCTTGGGAACAGGTGGCACAGATACGCAGTATTTT
CASSLGTGGTDTQYF
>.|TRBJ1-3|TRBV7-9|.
TGTGCCAGCAGCCGTGATGGGGGCGCATCCTCTGGAAACACCATATATTTT
CASSRDGGASSGNTIYF
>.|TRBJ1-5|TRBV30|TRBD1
TGTGCCTGCCGACAGGGGCGCAGCAATCAGCCCCAGCATTTT
CACRQGRSNQPQHF
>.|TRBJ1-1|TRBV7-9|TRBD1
TGTGCCAGCGCTTTCAGGGGGAGTACTGAAGCTTTCTTT
CASAFRGSTEAFF
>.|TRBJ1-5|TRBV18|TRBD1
TGTGCCAGCTCACTCATTACGGGACAGGGGAATCAGCCCCAGCATTTT
CASSLITGQGNQPQHF
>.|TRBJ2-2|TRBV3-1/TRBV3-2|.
TGTGCCAGCAGCCAACGTGGGGGCTTGAACACCGGGGAGCTGTTTTTT
CASSQRGGLNTGELFF
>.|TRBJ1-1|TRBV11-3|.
TGTGCCAGCAGCTTAGGGGACACTTATGGTGAAGCTTTCTTT
CASSLGDTYGEAFF
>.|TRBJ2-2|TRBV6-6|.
TGTGCCAGCAGTCCGGCCGGCGTGAGGCCTACCGGGGAGCTGTTTTTT
CASSPAGVRPTGELFF
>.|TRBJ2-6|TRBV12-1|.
TGTGCCAGCAGACCAACAGGGCAAGGGGCCAACGTCCTGACTTTC
CASRPTGQGANVLTF
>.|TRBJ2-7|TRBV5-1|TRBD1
TGCGCCAGCAGCTTGCAGGGGGCCTACGAGCAGTACTTC
CASSLQGAYEQYF
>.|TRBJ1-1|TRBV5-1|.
TGCGCCAGCAGCTTTGCGGACACTGAAGCTTTCTTT
CASSFADTEAFF
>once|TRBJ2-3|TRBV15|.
TGTGCCACCAGCAGGACTAGCACAGATACGCAGTATTTT
CATSRTSTDTQYF
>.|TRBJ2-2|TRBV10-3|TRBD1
TGTGCCTCTAGACAGGGCGAGGGTCTAGGCGGGGAGCTGTTTTTT
CASRQGEGLGGELFF
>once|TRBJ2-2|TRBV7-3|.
TGTGCCAGCAGCTTAACGGGGTACCGGGGAGCTGTTTTT
CASSLTGYRGAVF
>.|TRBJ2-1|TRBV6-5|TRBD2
TGTGCCAGCCCGGCCTCGCGGGGGGGTCACAATGAGCAGTTCTTC
CASPASRGGHNEQFF
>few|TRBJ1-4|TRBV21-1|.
TGTGCCAGCAGTTTACAGGGTTTGCCCCCGTTTTTT
CASSLQGLPPFF
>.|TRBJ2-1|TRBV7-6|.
TGTGCCAGCAGCCCGCAGGGTGGCTCCTACAATGAGCAGTTCTTC
CASSPQGGSYNEQFF
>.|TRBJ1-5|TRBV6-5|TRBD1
TGTGCCAGCAGGATAACAGGGGGCTTAGGTCAGCCCCAGCATTTT
CASRITGGLGQPQHF
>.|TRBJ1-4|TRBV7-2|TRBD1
TGTGCCAGCAGCTTAGACAGGGGCGCAGGACTGTTTTTT
CASSLDRGAGLFF
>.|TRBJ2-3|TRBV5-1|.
TGCGCCAGCAGTCGGACAGAAGCTGATACGCAGTATTTT
CASSRTEADTQYF
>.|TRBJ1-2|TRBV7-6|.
TGTGCCAGCAGCCCTGCGGGGGGGCTCTATGGCTACACCTTC
CASSPAGGLYGYTF
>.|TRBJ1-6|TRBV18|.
TGTGCCAGCTCAGGGACAAGGGATTCACCCCTCCACTTT
CASSGTRDSPLHF
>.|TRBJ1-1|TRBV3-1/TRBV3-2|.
TGTGCCAGCAGCCAAGAGAGACATGTGAACATGAACACTGAAGCTTTCTTT
CASSQERHVNMNTEAFF
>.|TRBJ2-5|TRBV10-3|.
TGTGCCATCAGTGACATGGCAGAAGAGACCCAGTACTTC
CAISDMAEETQYF
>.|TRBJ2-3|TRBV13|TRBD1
TGTGCCAGCAGCTTTGGGACAGCTAGCACAGATACGCAGTATTTT
CASSFGTASTDTQYF
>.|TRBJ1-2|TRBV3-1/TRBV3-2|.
TGTGCCAGCAGTCGAGACATAAACTATGGCTACACCTTC
CASSRDINYGYTF
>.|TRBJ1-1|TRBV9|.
TGTGCCAGCAACGACTTGCCCTCGCACGACCCTGAAGCTTTCTTT
CASNDLPSHDPEAFF
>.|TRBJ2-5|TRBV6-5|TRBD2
TGTGCCAGCAGTCGACTAGCGGGACGAGAGACCCAGTACTTC
CASSRLAGRETQYF
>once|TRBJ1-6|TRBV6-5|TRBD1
TGTGCCAGCAGTTCTACAGGGGCTAGCTCACCCCTCCACTTT
CASSSTGASSPLHF
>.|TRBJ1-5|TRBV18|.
TGTGCCAGCTCACCACCGAAAGGCAGCGTTAATCAGCCCCAGCATTTT
CASSPPKGSVNQPQHF
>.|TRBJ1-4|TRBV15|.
TGTGCCACCAGCAGAGACAGGCCTGCAACTAATGAAAAACTGTTTTTT
CATSRDRPATNEKLFF
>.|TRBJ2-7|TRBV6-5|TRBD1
TGTGCCAGCAGTTTTGGACAGGACTACGAGCAGTACTTC
CASSFGQDYEQYF
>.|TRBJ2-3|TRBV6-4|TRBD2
TGTGCCAGCAGTGACCGACCCTTACTAGCGGGGGACGATACGCAGTATTTT
CASSDRPLLAGDDTQYF
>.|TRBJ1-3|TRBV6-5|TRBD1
TGTGCCAGCAGTTACGGCCGACAGGGGGCTGGAAACACCATATATTTT
CASSYGRQGAGNTIYF
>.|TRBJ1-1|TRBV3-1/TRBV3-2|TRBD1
TGTGCCAGCAGGGAGAATCAGGGGGGCACTGAAGCTTTCTTT
CASRENQGGTEAFF
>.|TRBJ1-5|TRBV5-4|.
TGTGCCAGCAGCCCTGGGGGGAATCAGCCCCAGCATTTT
CASSPGGNQPQHF
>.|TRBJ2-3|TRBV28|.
TGTGCCAGCAGACGGGGTGTGGGCACAGATACGCAGTATTTT
CASRRGVGTDTQYF
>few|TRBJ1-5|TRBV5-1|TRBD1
TGCGCCAGCAGCTTGGCCGAGTCAGGGGGCCTTTATCCCCAGCATTTT
CASSLAESGGLYPQHF
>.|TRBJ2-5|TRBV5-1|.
TGCGCCAGCAGCTTGGGGCAGGCGGAGACCCAGTACTTC
CASSLGQAETQYF